This T cell receptor (beta chain) appears in the sequencing data of a study of T cells in Graves' hyperthyroidism and ophthalmopathy. The investigators amplified TCR beta CDR3 regions from RNA transcripts. HTBI primers were employed in a first-round RT-PCR of the TCR CDR3. TCRdb ran MiXCR on the multiplex PCR reads and lists one entry per CDR3 protein. The repertoire has 330,000 or so distinct CDR3 sequences, approximately 19% of them found once; the top ten carry approximately 35%. Study findings and constraints: Blood also carried most thyroid clonotypes expanded above 0.001.

The V segment lost 6 bases and the J segment 9 bases; nucleotides outside the gene matches: 8. CDR1 and CDR2 (germline): MNHEY, SVGEGT. The CDR3 is 13 residues long. This clonotype was detected a few times. Its antigen is not identified. Sequenced input: blood. The chain is built from TRBV6-2 or TRBV6-3 and TRBJ2-1; 7 bases line up with TRBD2. The clonotype was recovered from a man aged 45-65 years with Graves' ophthalmopathy. The CDR3 DNA follows: TGTGCCAGCAGCGTTACTAGCGAGGGTGAGCAGTTCTTC. Translation gives CASSVTSEGEQFF.